The 30 T cell receptor beta chains below were found in one sample sequenced in a study of blood T cell repertoires in COVID-19. The repertoire was sequenced with immunoSEQ multiplex PCR; TCRdb's copy has only in-frame clones and lacks some. The sample lists roughly 150,000 clones, 70% to 90% occurring once. Sequences were obtained from peripheral blood. The receptors come from a woman aged 50 to 65 with COVID-19, enrolled during active disease.

This clone was observed a handful of times. Other DNA sequences in this sample translate to the same CDR3. The V call is TRBV10-3, the J call TRBJ2-7, with a weak D call TRBD2 (5 bases). Germline V gives CDR1 ENHRY, CDR2 SYGVKD. There are 14 residues in the CDR3. Trimming cost V 0 bases and J 2 bases, with 8 bases left between them. Here the CDR3 reads CAISESSGTYEQYF. The CDR3 DNA follows: TGTGCCATCAGTGAGTCGTCCGGGACCTACGAGCAGTACTTC.

The V call is TRBV19, the J call TRBJ1-5; 7 bases agree with TRBD1. The CDR3 has 17 residues. The V segment lost 5 bases and the J segment 0 bases; nucleotides outside the gene matches: 10. The germline V gene has CDR1 LNHDA and CDR2 SQIVND (reference sequence). The CDR3 here is CASSSWGQPYSNQPQHF. The CDR3, as DNA: TGTGCCAGTAGTTCCTGGGGACAGCCTTATAGCAATCAGCCCCAGCATTTT. The full variable domain, with the rest looked up from reference TRBV19 and TRBJ1-5, is DGGITQSPKYLFRKEGQNVTLSCEQNLNHDAMYWYRQDPGQGLRLIYYSQIVNDFQKGDIAEGYSVSREKKESFPLTVTSAQKNPTAFYLCASSSWGQPYSNQPQHFGDGTRLSIL.

This clone was counted only a few times. The chain is built from TRBV10-1 and TRBJ1-2; weak D call: TRBD1 (5 bases). This CDR3 is built from 13 residues. From germline, CDR1 is WNHNN and CDR2 SYGVQD (reference sequence). Trimming took 3 bases from V and 2 from J, leaving 7 bases between them. CDR3 sequence reads: CASSDRQNYGYTF. The CDR3, as DNA: TGCGCCAGCAGTGACCGACAGAACTATGGCTACACCTTC.

The chain joins TRBV19 to TRBJ1-4; 7 bases map to TRBD1. Germline V gene lookup returns CDR1 LNHDA and CDR2 SQIVND (reference sequence). Trimming at V came to 2 bases and at J to 8 bases, leaving 11 bases not matched to a gene. CDR3 length: 16 residues. The CDR3 is CASSILQGTGREKLFF. DNA for the CDR3: TGTGCCAGTAGTATACTACAGGGGACCGGACGGGAAAAACTGTTTTTT.

The chain employs TRBV4-1 and TRBJ2-7; D is possibly TRBD2 (6 bases). V lost 0 bases and J 3 bases, leaving 12 bases between the germline ends. The CDR3 runs to 15 residues. CDR1 is MGHRA and CDR2 is YSYEKL in the germline V gene. This CDR3 reads CASSQEPSSVYEQYF. CDR3 DNA sequence: TGCGCCAGCAGCCAAGAGCCGTCTAGCGTCTACGAGCAGTACTTC.

The CDR3 is CASSPLSGYQETQYF. CDR3 nucleotides: TGTGCCAGCAGCCCGTTGTCGGGGTACCAAGAGACCCAGTACTTC. This chain joins TRBV7-3 and TRBJ2-5, with TRBD2 as a possible D gene (5 bases). V was clipped by 5 bases and J by 0 bases, with 13 bases between them. The CDR3 is made up of 15 amino acids. Germline assignment: CDR1 SGHTA and CDR2 FQGTGA.

This sequence joins TRBV2 and TRBJ1-2, with no clear D. The V gene lost 4 bases and the J gene lost 5 bases, with 8 bases spanning the gap. CDR3 length: 12 amino acids. Germline lookup yields CDR1 SNHLY and CDR2 FYNNEI. This CDR3 reads CASSVGGYGYTF. The CDR3 nucleotides are TGTGCCAGCAGTGTAGGAGGGTATGGCTACACCTTC.

The CDR3 nucleotides are TGTGCCAGCAGCTTAGAACTGTTCTATGGCTACACCTTC. Translating it yields CASSLELFYGYTF. The chain uses TRBV7-2 and TRBJ1-2, with D unresolved. Trimming cost V 1 base and J 4 bases, with 7 bases left between them. The CDR3 runs 13 residues. The germline gives CDR1 SGHTA, CDR2 FQGNSA.

The chain is built from TRBV18 and TRBJ1-6; 8 bases map to TRBD1. V dropped 3 bases and J dropped 5; count of bases not matched to a gene: 3. There are 15 residues in the CDR3. Germline V CDR1 and CDR2: KGHSH, LQKENI. DNA for the CDR3: TGTGCCAGCTCACCCCAGGGGGCCGATAATTCACCCCTCCACTTT. Its protein is CASSPQGADNSPLHF.

The gene calls are TRBV7-9 and TRBJ2-5, with unresolved D. There are 12 residues in the CDR3. Germline-derived CDR1 and CDR2 are SEHNR and FQNEAQ (reference sequence). V was cut by 1 base and J by 6 bases, with 6 bases left in between. CDR3 nucleotides: TGTGCCAGCAGCTTAGTCGGTCAGACCCAGTACTTC. Its translation is CASSLVGQTQYF. Combining the CDR3 with reference TRBV7-9 and TRBJ2-5 gives the whole variable domain DTGVSQNPRHKITKRGQNVTFRCDPISEHNRLYWYRQTLGQGPEFLTYFQNEAQLEKSRLLSDRFSAERPKGSFSTLEIQRTEQGDSAMYLCASSLVGQTQYFGPGTRLLVL.

The V call is TRBV5-6, the J call TRBJ1-2; 12 nucleotides agree with TRBD1. The CDR3 is made up of 15 amino acids. Germline values: CDR1 SGHDT, CDR2 YYEEEE. With V trimmed by 6 bases and J by 2 bases, 5 bases remained unmatched. The CDR3, as DNA: TGTGCCAGCACCCCGGGACAGGGGGCAAACTATGGCTACACCTTC. Its protein is CASTPGQGANYGYTF.

The chain couples TRBV20-1 to TRBJ2-1; 7 nucleotides match TRBD1. Trimming took 3 bases from V and 5 from J; bases not matched to a gene: 10. This CDR3 contains 15 residues. CDR1 and CDR2 from the germline V gene are DFQATT and SNEGSKA (reference sequence). The CDR3 bases are TGCAGTGCTAGTATACTGACAGGGTGGGACAATGAGCAGTTCTTC. It specifies CSASILTGWDNEQFF.

The V gene is TRBV10-3, the J gene TRBJ2-7; tentative D call: TRBD1 (5 bases). This CDR3 is built from 14 residues. V lost 5 bases, J lost 4 bases, and 15 bases lay in between. Per germline, CDR1 ENHRY and CDR2 SYGVKD. The CDR3 reads CAISQQAGSYEQYF. In DNA form, the CDR3 reads TGTGCCATCAGTCAACAGGCCGGTTCGTACGAGCAGTACTTC.

The chain employs TRBV6-5 and TRBJ2-1, with 8 bases that match TRBD2. The CDR3 has 15 amino acids. J gave up 7 bases and V 2 bases, and 7 bases lay outside the gene matches. The V gene's germline CDR1 is MNHEY and CDR2 SVGAGI. The CDR3 is CASSYVGGGQNEQFF. Written as DNA, the CDR3 is TGTGCCAGCAGTTACGTCGGGGGGGGCCAGAATGAGCAGTTCTTC.

This clone was detected only once. V and J are TRBV7-2 and TRBJ1-5; 7 positions agree with TRBD1. The V segment lost 4 bases and the J segment 7 bases; nucleotides outside the gene matches: 10. Germline V gives CDR1 SGHTA, CDR2 FQGNSA. The CDR3 has 15 amino acids. The DNA of the CDR3 is TGTGCCAGCAGCTCCCGACAGGGAAGGGGGCAGCCCCAGCATTTT. Encoded protein: CASSSRQGRGQPQHF.

The chain is built from TRBV6-2 or TRBV6-3 and TRBJ2-3; TRBD2 aligns across 7 bases. This CDR3 is built from 15 residues. Per the germline V gene, CDR1 is MNHEY and CDR2 is SVGEGT. V shed 5 bases and J 4 bases; nucleotides not matched to a gene: 9. The CDR3 DNA is TGTGCCAGCAGTCGGTCCTGGGGGGGACCAGATACGCAGTATTTT. Residues: CASSRSWGGPDTQYF.

This clone came up once. The chain carries TRBV5-1 and TRBJ2-5; possibly TRBD2 for D (6 bases). Germline CDR1 SGHRS, CDR2 YFSETQ. The CDR3 is 14 residues long. V was shortened by 5 bases and J by 7 bases, with 18 bases between the two germline ends. The CDR3 DNA follows: TGCGCCAGCAGGGTTGGGACTCCCGAAGGGACCCAGTACTTC. It encodes CASRVGTPEGTQYF. Supplemented by reference TRBV5-1 and TRBJ2-5, the full variable domain reads KAGVTQTPRYLIKTRGQQVTLSCSPISGHRSVSWYQQTPGQGLQFLFEYFSETQRNKGNFPGRFSGRQFSNSRSEMNVSTLELGDSALYLCASRVGTPEGTQYFGPGTRLLVL.

The chain joins TRBV29-1 to TRBJ1-1; TRBD1 might be the D (5 bases). Germline CDR1 is SQVTM and CDR2 is ANQGSEA. The CDR3 consists of 13 residues. The V end was cut by 7 bases, the J end by 0 bases, with 12 bases between. CDR3: CSGYRQMNTEAFF. CDR3 DNA: TGCAGCGGTTACAGGCAGATGAACACTGAAGCTTTCTTT. The full variable domain, rest sourced from reference TRBV29-1 and TRBJ1-1, is SAVISQKPSRDICQRGTSLTIQCQVDSQVTMMFWYRQQPGQSLTLIATANQGSEATYESGFVIDKFPISRPNLTFSTLTVSNMSPEDSSIYLCSGYRQMNTEAFFGQGTRLTVV.

A single count supports this clone. The chain carries TRBV6-1 and TRBJ2-1; the match to TRBD2 covers 9 bases. The ends lost 3 bases at V and 2 bases at J; junction bases unmatched: 2. From germline, CDR1 is MNHNS and CDR2 SASEGT. The CDR3 extends over 15 amino acids. CDR3 residues: CASSDLAGTYNEQFF. DNA for the CDR3: TGTGCCAGCAGTGACCTAGCGGGGACCTACAATGAGCAGTTCTTC.

The DNA of the CDR3 is TGTGCCAGCAGTGGGACTAGCGCCGGCACAGATACGCAGTATTTT. Translated, it gives CASSGTSAGTDTQYF. V usage is TRBV6-6 and J usage is TRBJ2-3, with 10 bases fitting TRBD2. The junction had 3 bases not matched to a gene; V was cut back by 5 bases and J by 1 base. The CDR3 is made up of 15 amino acids. Germline lookup yields CDR1 MNHNY and CDR2 SVGAGI (reference sequence).

The chain links TRBV6-5 to TRBJ1-4; D might be TRBD1 (6 bases). The CDR3 runs to 16 residues. From germline, CDR1 is MNHEY and CDR2 SVGAGI. Trimming left V 2 bases short and J 7 bases short, with 17 bases between. The DNA for the CDR3 is TGTGCCAGCAGTTACGGAAGGATGGGGGCGGCTGAAAAACTGTTTTTT. Protein product: CASSYGRMGAAEKLFF.

The genes are TRBV6-2 or TRBV6-3 and TRBJ2-2, with D unclear. The CDR3 runs to 15 residues. CDR1 and CDR2 from the germline V gene are MNHEY and SVGEGT. Trimming cost V 2 bases and J 5 bases, with 12 bases left between them. The CDR3 protein is CASSYAGVGTGELFF. CDR3 coding DNA: TGTGCCAGCAGTTACGCAGGTGTCGGTACCGGGGAGCTGTTTTTT.

The gene calls are TRBV3-1 (or the pseudogene TRBV3-2) and TRBJ2-1, with TRBD2 matching 12 bases. Germline loops: CDR1 LGHDT, CDR2 YNNKEL (reference sequence). The CDR3 length is 17 residues. With V trimmed by 4 bases and J by 3 bases, 7 bases remained unmatched. The CDR3 DNA is TGTGCCAGCAGCCCTAGCGGGGGGGCCAGTCTCTACAATGAGCAGTTCTTC. Translation: CASSPSGGASLYNEQFF.

This CDR3 is CASSIDPRTGHQETQYF. The CDR3 region has the DNA TGTGCCAGTAGTATAGATCCAAGGACAGGGCATCAAGAGACCCAGTACTTC. The chain employs TRBV19 and TRBJ2-5; 8 bases match TRBD1. Germline loops: CDR1 LNHDA, CDR2 SQIVND (reference sequence). V lost 0 bases and J lost 2; bases outside the gene matches: 8. The CDR3 extends over 17 amino acids.

The rearrangement links TRBV27 to TRBJ1-2; no clear D gene. The V end was cut by 5 bases, the J end by 2 bases, with 9 bases between. The CDR3 spans 13 residues. The germline CDR1 and CDR2 sequences are MNHEY and SMNVEV (reference sequence). As DNA, the CDR3 is TGTGCCAGCAGTACCATCGGGAACTATGGCTACACCTTC. Translated: CASSTIGNYGYTF.

This sequence joins TRBV5-1 and TRBJ2-5, with 10 positions matching TRBD2. Trimming cost V 3 bases and J 2 bases; bases outside gene matches: 4. Germline V gene data show CDR1 as SGHRS and CDR2 as YFSETQ. The CDR3 consists of 15 residues. As DNA, the CDR3 is TGCGCCAGCAGCTCAGCGGGGGGGGTTCAAGAGACCCAGTACTTC. Its translation: CASSSAGGVQETQYF. The variable domain in full, with the rest retrieved from reference TRBV5-1 and TRBJ2-5, is KAGVTQTPRYLIKTRGQQVTLSCSPISGHRSVSWYQQTPGQGLQFLFEYFSETQRNKGNFPGRFSGRQFSNSRSEMNVSTLELGDSALYLCASSSAGGVQETQYFGPGTRLLVL.

V and J are TRBV4-2 and TRBJ1-6; D is perhaps TRBD1 (5 bases). Looked up from germline, CDR1 is LGHNA and CDR2 is YNFKEQ. The CDR3 is 19 amino acids. Trimming stripped 1 base from V and 5 bases from J, with 21 bases between. The DNA for the CDR3 is TGTGCCAGCAGCCAAGGGGGCTTGCCTGCTACCGGACATAATTCACCCCTCCACTTT. Its translation: CASSQGGLPATGHNSPLHF.

This chain links TRBV4-1 with TRBJ1-4; 7 bases are shared with TRBD1. Germline V CDR1 and CDR2: MGHRA, YSYEKL. V shed 3 bases, J shed 7 bases, and the junction held 8 bases outside the gene matches. CDR3 length: 15 amino acids. The CDR3 loop is CASSHATGESEKLFF. In DNA form, the CDR3 reads TGCGCCAGCAGCCACGCAACAGGGGAGAGTGAAAAACTGTTTTTT.

This chain links TRBV19 with TRBJ2-7; D might be TRBD2 (7 bases). Germline CDR1 reads LNHDA; CDR2 reads SQIVND (reference sequence). Trimming took 3 bases from V and 3 from J, leaving 15 bases between them. The CDR3 is 15 residues long. In nucleotides, the CDR3 is TGTGCCAGTAGTATGGGCGGGGGCCCTGTCTACGAGCAGTACTTC. This codes for CASSMGGGPVYEQYF. Full variable domain (remainder filled in from reference TRBV19 and TRBJ2-7): DGGITQSPKYLFRKEGQNVTLSCEQNLNHDAMYWYRQDPGQGLRLIYYSQIVNDFQKGDIAEGYSVSREKKESFPLTVTSAQKNPTAFYLCASSMGGGPVYEQYFGPGTRLTVT.

The chain combines TRBV18 with TRBJ1-1; D may be TRBD1 (6 bases). The V end was cut by 0 bases, the J end by 6 bases, with 11 bases between. The CDR3 is 14 amino acids. CDR1 and CDR2 from the germline V gene are KGHSH and LQKENI. CDR3 amino acids: CASSPPAGQPEAFF. The CDR3 coding sequence is TGTGCCAGCTCACCACCGGCCGGACAGCCTGAAGCTTTCTTT. Full variable domain (rest looked up from reference TRBV18 and TRBJ1-1): NAGVMQNPRHLVRRRGQEARLRCSPMKGHSHVYWYRQLPEEGLKFMVYLQKENIIDESGMPKERFSAEFPKEGPSILRIQQVVRGDSAAYFCASSPPAGQPEAFFGQGTRLTVV.